The clone carrying this T cell receptor beta chain was seen at least ten times. The antigen remains unidentified. Researchers amplified the TCR beta CDR3 regions from RNA transcripts. The HTBI set primed first-round TCR CDR3 RT-PCR. From the multiplex PCR reads, TCRdb called clonotypes with MiXCR, one entry per CDR3 protein. Seen here are about 420,000 distinct CDR3 sequences, roughly an eighth observed once, and the top ten hold 5.3%. Germline CDR1 and CDR2: SGDLS and YYNGEE. The CDR3 has 13 amino acids. Trimming cost V 4 bases and J 9 bases, with 11 bases left between them. These data are taken from a study of T cells in Graves' hyperthyroidism and ophthalmopathy. General study results and limits: The model anticipated ophthalmopathy a median around six months pre-onset. Among clonotypes expanded in thyroid above 0.001, most were also found in blood.

The V gene is TRBV9, the J gene TRBJ1-6, with D unresolved. The source of this sequence is a woman between 18 and 29 years old with Graves' hyperthyroidism. Sequencing was carried out using blood. The CDR3 region is CASSPDMASPLHF. Here the CDR3 DNA reads TGTGCCAGCAGCCCAGACATGGCTTCACCCCTCCACTTT. Combining the CDR3 with reference TRBV9 and TRBJ1-6 gives the whole variable domain DSGVTQTPKHLITATGQRVTLRCSPRSGDLSVYWYQQSLDQGLQFLIQYYNGEERAKGNILERFSAQQFPDLHSELNLSSLELGDSALYFCASSPDMASPLHFGNGTRLTVT.